This T cell receptor beta chain was found in a study of shared clonotypes between healthy human individuals. Overall study context: With ages of 18 to 49, the donors were two women and a few men.

Repertoires were generated with immunoSEQ multiplex PCR, while TCRdb's copy carries only in-frame clones and drops some. The sample shows hundreds of thousands of clones, approximately 96% of them seen only once. This clone was picked up one time. Antigen unknown. Whole-study findings and limits: The expectation was that sequencing depth would affect clonotype sharing among donors.

Terminally differentiated effector memory CD45RA+ cells were excluded from the naive CD8 cells, which were CD45RO-negative and positively selected for CCR7. The sequenced sample was naive CD8+ T cells sorted from blood. The clonotype originates from a woman aged 25 to 39 in good health.

For the CDR3, the DNA is TGTGCCACCGGACGGGGGGGCACTGAAGCTTTCTTT. It is translated as CATGRGGTEAFF. The chain carries TRBV15 and TRBJ1-1, with D possibly matching TRBD1 (5 bases). Trimming stripped 8 bases from V and 4 bases from J, with 11 bases between. There are 12 residues in the CDR3. Germline V gene sequence: CDR1 LNHNV, CDR2 YYDKDF (reference sequence). The variable domain in full, with the rest retrieved from reference TRBV15 and TRBJ1-1, is DAMVIQNPRYQVTQFGKPVTLSCSQTLNHNVMYWYQQKSSQAPKLLFHYYDKDFNNEADTPDNFQSRRPNTSFCFLDIRSPGLGDTAMYLCATGRGGTEAFFGQGTRLTVV.